This TCR beta chain came from a study of blood T cell repertoires in COVID-19. Study-level information: Nucleic acid was either cDNA or gDNA, and it came from T cells, B-cell-depleted T cells, or PBMCs.

Data came from immunoSEQ multiplex PCR; TCRdb stores just in-frame clones and leaves some out. This table holds more than 30,000 clones, 75% to 90% found once. With V trimmed by 2 bases and J by 2 bases, 11 bases remained unmatched. CDR3 length: 18 amino acids. Germline-derived CDR1 and CDR2 are SGHRS and YFSETQ. The sequence was obtained from a woman aged 70-85 years with acute or convalescent COVID-19. Sequencing input: peripheral blood. The gene calls are TRBV5-1 and TRBJ2-5; 11 bases line up with TRBD2. In DNA form, the CDR3 reads TGCGCCAGCAGCTTTGGGGCGGCTAGCGGGGGGACTCAAGAGACCCAGTACTTC. Encoded protein: CASSFGAASGGTQETQYF.